The rows below give T cell receptor beta chains drawn from one sample of a study of early T cells in non-severe SARS-CoV-2 infection. From the 5' RACE reads, TCRdb called clonotypes with MiXCR, one entry per CDR3 protein. The sample shows more than 85,000 distinct CDR3 sequences, 16% of them seen only once. Input material: whole blood. These receptors came from an adult who was a healthcare worker with PCR-confirmed SARS-CoV-2 infection or an uninfected control (not recorded which). Both conserved end residues are part of each CDR3. D genes are given only for firm matches. Where a row states a size, it is once, few, many or the class of an expanded clone; other rows omit it.

d_call clone_size j_call v_call cdr3_nt cdr3_aa
NA few TRBJ1-1 TRBV24-1 TGTGCCACCAGTGACCCCCGGCGAGGGGACACTGAAGCTTTCTTT CATSDPRRGDTEAFF
NA few TRBJ1-1 TRBV7-2 TGTGCCAGCAGCTTAGCAAGGAACACTGAAGCTTTCTTT CASSLARNTEAFF
TRBD1 NA TRBJ2-4 TRBV11-2 TGTGCCAGCAGCAGCCGACAGGGCAGAGACCTAAAAAAACCGGAAAACATTCAGTACTTC CASSSRQGRDLKKPENIQYF
TRBD2 NA TRBJ2-7 TRBV6-2/TRBV6-3 TGTGCCAGCAGCCTGGGACTAGCCAGCGAGCAGTACTTC CASSLGLASEQYF
NA few TRBJ2-7 TRBV14 TGTGCCAGCACCCTAGGGGGGGGGAGCGACGAGCAGTACTTC CASTLGGGSDEQYF
TRBD1 few TRBJ1-5 TRBV6-1 TGTGCCAGCGGTAGCAGGGGGCTGAGCAATCAGCCCCAGCATTTT CASGSRGLSNQPQHF
NA many TRBJ1-2 TRBV5-6 TGTGCCAGCAGAGCGTTTGGGGGCTACTATGGCTACACCTTC CASRAFGGYYGYTF
NA few TRBJ2-5 TRBV25-1 TGTGCCAGCAGTCCCCCCACCGGGACCCAGTACTTC CASSPPTGTQYF
NA many TRBJ1-3 TRBV7-2 TGTGCCAGCAGCCCCCGTGCAGGGCGCGGAAACACCATATATTTT CASSPRAGRGNTIYF
NA NA TRBJ2-4 TRBV5-1 TGCGCCAGCAGCACGGGTTCGGGAAACATTCAGTACTTC CASSTGSGNIQYF
NA NA TRBJ2-7 TRBV28 TGTGCCAGCAGTCCCACCCGGGACTTCGACTACGAGCAGTACTTC CASSPTRDFDYEQYF